The subject of this entry is one TCR beta chain. The method was immunoSEQ multiplex PCR; TCRdb's version includes in-frame clones alone and lacks a portion of them. The sample holds about 2.5 million clones, roughly 92% seen once. The data were obtained in a study of shared clonotypes between healthy human individuals. The length of the CDR3 is 16 residues. The V gene's germline CDR1 is MNHEY and CDR2 SVGAGI. The ends were cut back, 0 bases at V and 1 base at J, with 10 bases in the middle. This receptor was identified in a man aged 18-30 years in good health. Some clones in this sample may be carry-over from other donors' samples. Sequenced material: naive CD4+ T cells from PBMCs. This sample's subset: CD45RA+ positively selected. This rearrangement joins TRBV6-5 to TRBJ2-1; TRBD2 is a possible D gene (5 bases). The CDR3: CASSYSPSLSYNEQFF. The CDR3 DNA sequence: TGTGCCAGCAGTTACTCTCCTAGCCTTTCCTACAATGAGCAGTTCTTC.